The 18 T cell receptor beta chains below come from one sample, sequenced in a study of cytotoxic CD8 clonotypes in ibrutinib-treated CLL. TCRdb's table, derived via immunoSEQ multiplex PCR, lists solely in-frame clones and lacks some. The sample carries 250,000 to 350,000 clones, less than 85% recorded once. Here the sequenced sample was PBMCs, taken at disease progression, from a patient treated with ibrutinib. The source is a human donor with chronic lymphocytic leukemia.

The rearrangement uses TRBV11-2 and TRBJ2-7, with 8 bases fitting TRBD1. Trimming at V came to 5 bases and at J to 4 bases, leaving 4 bases not matched to a gene. The CDR3 is 13 residues long. Germline values: CDR1 SGHAT, CDR2 FQNNGV. The chain's CDR3 is CASSGQGRYEQYF. The CDR3 nucleotides read TGTGCCAGCAGCGGACAGGGCAGATACGAGCAGTACTTC.

This clone showed up just a few times. The chain uses TRBV29-1 and TRBJ2-1, with D uncertain. CDR1 SQVTM and CDR2 ANQGSEA come from the germline V gene. The CDR3 is 11 amino acids. V was cut by 1 base and J by 5 bases, with 3 bases left in between. CDR3 amino acids: CSVEGDNEQFF. The CDR3 nucleotides read TGCAGCGTTGAAGGGGACAATGAGCAGTTCTTC.

J is TRBJ2-7 and V is TRBV9, with 7 bases fitting TRBD2. Germline CDR1 and CDR2: SGDLS and YYNGEE. The CDR3 is made up of 13 amino acids. The junction had 2 bases not matched to a gene; V was cut back by 0 bases and J by 5 bases. The CDR3 region has the DNA TGTGCCAGCAGCGTAGTAGGGACTAACGAGCAGTACTTC. Translating gives CASSVVGTNEQYF. The full variable domain, completed using reference TRBV9 and TRBJ2-7, is DSGVTQTPKHLITATGQRVTLRCSPRSGDLSVYWYQQSLDQGLQFLIQYYNGEERAKGNILERFSAQQFPDLHSELNLSSLELGDSALYFCASSVVGTNEQYFGPGTRLTVT.

This chain connects TRBV7-2 to TRBJ2-7; D remains ambiguous. Trimming took 2 bases from V and 3 from J, leaving 8 bases between them. The germline CDR1 and CDR2 sequences are SGHTA and FQGNSA. The CDR3 consists of 13 residues. CDR3 nucleotide sequence: TGTGCCAGCAGCTTACACAGATTCTACGAGCAGTACTTC. Protein sequence: CASSLHRFYEQYF.

The gene calls are TRBV19 and TRBJ2-3; the match to TRBD1 covers 9 bases. CDR3 length: 14 amino acids. Germline CDR1 LNHDA, CDR2 SQIVND (reference sequence). V dropped 8 bases and J dropped 5; count of bases not matched to a gene: 8. This CDR3 is CASSRDRAGDTQYF. The CDR3 DNA reads TGTGCCAGTTCGAGGGACAGGGCGGGAGATACGCAGTATTTT.

This clone was observed a single time. CDR3 sequence reads: CASSMVLAAYNEQFF. The CDR3 DNA follows: TGTGCCAGTAGTATGGTCCTAGCGGCTTACAATGAGCAGTTCTTC. This chain connects TRBV19 to TRBJ2-1; 7 nucleotides line up with TRBD2. J gave up 4 bases and V 3 bases, and 6 bases lay outside the gene matches. This CDR3 contains 15 residues. Germline assignment: CDR1 LNHDA and CDR2 SQIVND (reference sequence).

This clone showed up just once. The chain combines TRBV7-9 with TRBJ2-7; 9 bases match TRBD2. V was clipped by 3 bases and J by 1 base; unmatched bases: 4. The CDR3 spans 15 residues. CDR1 is SEHNR, CDR2 FQNEAQ, per germline (reference sequence). The CDR3 loop reads CASSFALAGSYEQYF. The CDR3 DNA reads TGTGCCAGCAGCTTCGCGCTAGCGGGATCCTACGAGCAGTACTTC.

For this clone: Different DNA sequences within this sample yield the same CDR3. DNA for the CDR3: TGCGCCAGCAGTGACGGGGAGACCCAGTACTTC. This sequence encodes CASSDGETQYF. The V call is TRBV10-1, the J call TRBJ2-5; D remains unclear. CDR3 length equals 11 residues. The germline gives CDR1 WNHNN, CDR2 SYGVQD (reference sequence). The germline V and J ends were trimmed by 3 bases and 5 bases, with 4 bases remaining between them.

The chain uses TRBV29-1 and TRBJ2-5, with 8 bases lining up with TRBD2. V was clipped by 7 bases and J by 5 bases; unmatched bases: 6. CDR1 and CDR2 (germline): SQVTM, ANQGSEA. The CDR3 consists of 12 residues. In nucleotides, the CDR3 is TGCAGCGCACCCGGGGGGGCGGAGACCCAGTACTTC. Translated: CSAPGGAETQYF.

The genes are TRBV29-1 and TRBJ2-7; the D call may be TRBD1 or TRBD2 (5 bases each). CDR1 SQVTM and CDR2 ANQGSEA come from the germline V gene. The CDR3 totals 12 residues. Trimming left V 7 bases short and J 6 bases short, with 16 bases between. As DNA, the CDR3 is TGCAGCGCGGGGTCCAAAGGGGTCGAGCAGTACTTC. The encoded protein is CSAGSKGVEQYF.

This chain links TRBV7-9 with TRBJ2-6; a possible D gene is TRBD2 (6 bases). In germline, CDR1 is SEHNR, CDR2 FQNEAQ (reference sequence). The V end lost 7 bases, the J end lost 2 bases, and 15 bases lay between the germline ends. There are 16 residues in the CDR3. The CDR3 DNA follows: TGTGCCAGCAACATCCGGGGGAACCCTGGGGCCAACGTCCTGACTTTC. Encoded protein: CASNIRGNPGANVLTF. The entire variable domain, with the rest obtained from reference TRBV7-9 and TRBJ2-6, is as follows: DTGVSQNPRHKITKRGQNVTFRCDPISEHNRLYWYRQTLGQGPEFLTYFQNEAQLEKSRLLSDRFSAERPKGSFSTLEIQRTEQGDSAMYLCASNIRGNPGANVLTFGAGSRLTVL.

This chain connects TRBV7-2 to TRBJ2-7; a weak D match, TRBD2 (5 bases). The CDR3 contains 15 residues. Per germline, CDR1 SGHTA and CDR2 FQGNSA. Deletions cut 0 bases from V and 2 bases from J, with 11 bases between. CDR3 region: CASSLARGVPYEQYF. CDR3 DNA sequence: TGTGCCAGCAGCTTAGCCCGGGGAGTGCCCTACGAGCAGTACTTC.

This clone appeared a single time. The chain joins TRBV6-5 to TRBJ1-2; 9 nucleotides align to TRBD1. J lost 4 bases, V lost 7 bases, and 7 bases had no gene match. The CDR3 has 14 amino acids. The germline CDR1 and CDR2 sequences are MNHEY and SVGAGI. In DNA form, the CDR3 reads TGTGCCAGCACTCGGACAGGGGTCGGCTATGGCTACACCTTC. It is translated as CASTRTGVGYGYTF.

The chain carries TRBV25-1 and TRBJ2-7, with a weak D call TRBD1 (5 bases). Trimming shortened V by 9 bases and J by 2 bases, and 8 bases separated the two germline ends. Per germline, CDR1 MGHDK and CDR2 SYGVNS. This CDR3 comprises 11 residues. CDR3: CASTDTYEQYF. The CDR3 DNA follows: TGTGCCAGTACGGACACCTACGAGCAGTACTTC.

This clone was recorded a few times. The chain joins TRBV7-2 to TRBJ2-5; D may be TRBD2 (6 bases). This CDR3 comprises 15 residues. Germline V gene sequence: CDR1 SGHTA, CDR2 FQGNSA. Between the trimmed V and J ends, which lost 2 bases and 3 bases, there was a span of 13 bases. The CDR3 DNA reads as TGTGCCAGCAGCTTAAGTCAGGGACTCGAAGAGACCCAGTACTTC. It yields the protein CASSLSQGLEETQYF.

The rearrangement uses TRBV2 and TRBJ1-2, with D possibly matching TRBD1 (6 bases). The germline V gene encodes CDR1 SNHLY and CDR2 FYNNEI. V gave up 5 bases and J gave up 4 bases, with 17 bases separating them. The CDR3 contains 15 residues. CDR3 sequence reads: CASSYSAGAVYGYTF. CDR3 nucleotides: TGTGCCAGCAGTTACTCGGCAGGGGCGGTCTATGGCTACACCTTC.

V usage is TRBV5-4 and J usage is TRBJ2-2, with 9 positions matching TRBD2. The germline V gene has CDR1 SGHNT and CDR2 YYREEE (reference sequence). J was trimmed by 6 bases and V by 0 bases; bases with no gene match: 3. CDR3 length: 15 amino acids. The CDR3 DNA follows: TGTGCCAGCAGCTTGGCGGGACTAGCACCCGGGGAGCTGTTTTTT. This gives the protein CASSLAGLAPGELFF.

This chain links TRBV6-6 with TRBJ1-1; D is ambiguous. This CDR3 is built from 13 residues. Trimming removed 5 bases at V and 0 bases at J, with 7 bases between. Germline V lookup: CDR1 MNHNY, CDR2 SVGAGI (reference sequence). In nucleotides, the CDR3 is TGTGCCAGCAGTACCGACATGAACACTGAAGCTTTCTTT. It encodes CASSTDMNTEAFF.